Shown below are 28 T cell receptor beta chains from a single sample sequenced in a study of T cells in localized non-small cell lung cancer. Clones were sequenced by immunoSEQ multiplex PCR, and TCRdb holds only the in-frame ones, with some missing. The table shows about a thousand clones, with 20% to 25% occurring only once. The material was normal lung tissue next to the tumor, obtained before any cancer treatment. These receptors came from a woman aged 40-75 years with stage I lung adenocarcinoma.

This clone counts as medium-sized. The chain joins TRBV11-3 to TRBJ1-6; D possibly corresponds to TRBD1 (6 bases). Germline lookup yields CDR1 SGHNT and CDR2 YENEEA. The CDR3 has 15 residues. V lost 5 bases, J lost 8 bases, and 16 bases lay in between. The CDR3 DNA reads TGTGCCAGCAGCCAAGGTAGGGAGGGGGATTCACCCCTCCACTTT. Amino acid sequence: CASSQGREGDSPLHF.

J is TRBJ1-4 and V is TRBV9; D gene uncertain. The ends were cut back, 0 bases at V and 5 bases at J, with 5 bases in the middle. Germline CDR1 reads SGDLS; CDR2 reads YYNGEE. CDR3 length equals 13 residues. The CDR3 nucleotides are TGTGCCAGCAGCGTAGATCTAAATGAAAAACTGTTTTTT. Residues: CASSVDLNEKLFF.

The chain joins TRBV14 to TRBJ1-2; no clear D gene. The CDR3 consists of 15 residues. Per the germline V gene, CDR1 is SGHDN and CDR2 is FVKESK. V lost 4 bases and J 4 bases, leaving 16 bases between the germline ends. CDR3 DNA sequence: TGTGCCAGCAGCCGAAAATCTGGAAAGACCTATGGCTACACCTTC. It specifies CASSRKSGKTYGYTF.

This clone has only a few counts. V is TRBV6-7 and J is TRBJ2-3; 9 bases are shared with TRBD1. TRBV6-7 is flagged as an ORF with uncertain function. The CDR3 runs to 13 residues. Germline trimming cut 6 bases from V and 2 bases from J; bases unmatched to any gene: 0. DNA of the CDR3: TGTGCCAGCAGACAGGGGGCCACAGATACGCAGTATTTT. Translation: CASRQGATDTQYF.

V usage is TRBV6-8 and J usage is TRBJ2-1, with 11 bases lining up with TRBD1. V shed 6 bases, J shed 12 bases, and the junction held 7 bases outside the gene matches. Germline-derived CDR1 and CDR2 are MNHGY and SAAAGT. CDR3 length equals 13 residues. CDR3 amino acids: CASSGTGGTLQFF. CDR3 nucleotide sequence: TGTGCCAGCAGCGGGACAGGGGGGACGTTGCAGTTCTTC.

The J gene is TRBJ1-4, the V gene TRBV12-5; 9 bases agree with TRBD1. V shed 6 bases, J shed 4 bases, and the junction held 9 bases outside the gene matches. The CDR3 totals 16 residues. CDR1 and CDR2 from the germline V gene are LGHNT and FRNRAP. The CDR3 sequence is CASGGRDRVFNEKLFF. CDR3 coding DNA: TGTGCTAGTGGAGGCCGGGACAGGGTCTTTAATGAAAAACTGTTTTTT.

The rearrangement joins TRBV11-3 to TRBJ2-7, with D hard to call. The germline V and J ends were trimmed by 0 bases and 4 bases, with 13 bases remaining between them. This CDR3 region has 15 residues. The germline V gene encodes CDR1 SGHNT and CDR2 YENEEA. This chain's CDR3 is CASSLDTPTPYEQYF. The CDR3 DNA reads TGTGCCAGCAGCTTAGATACGCCAACCCCATACGAGCAGTACTTC.

This clone was counted a single time. The rearrangement uses TRBV19 and TRBJ1-1; a possible D gene is TRBD1 (5 bases). Germline V gene sequence: CDR1 LNHDA, CDR2 SQIVND (reference sequence). V dropped 2 bases and J dropped 10 bases, with 14 bases sitting between them. The CDR3 covers 13 residues. The CDR3 DNA sequence: TGTGCCAGTAGTATAAGTAGGCGTGGGGGAGCTTTCTTT. Protein sequence: CASSISRRGGAFF.

The J gene is TRBJ1-1, the V gene TRBV6-8, with D uncertain. Trimming removed 1 base at V and 8 bases at J, with 11 bases between. Germline CDR1 MNHGY, CDR2 SAAAGT. This CDR3 is 13 amino acids long. This chain's CDR3 is CASSYWVPREAFF. The CDR3 nucleotides are TGTGCCAGCAGTTACTGGGTTCCTCGGGAAGCTTTCTTT.

This clone was observed a few times. V usage is TRBV11-3 and J usage is TRBJ1-1, with 12 bases matching TRBD1. Trimming took 5 bases from V and 6 from J; bases not matched to a gene: 7. Germline V gene data show CDR1 as SGHNT and CDR2 as YENEEA. This CDR3 has 15 residues. The chain's CDR3 is CASSPRDRGRSEAFF. CDR3 nucleotide sequence: TGTGCCAGCAGCCCCCGGGACAGGGGGCGATCTGAAGCTTTCTTT.

The CDR3: CASSPQNPGSVGYTF. In DNA form, the CDR3 reads TGTGCCAGCTCACCACAGAATCCAGGGTCGGTCGGCTACACCTTC. The chain joins TRBV18 to TRBJ1-2, with TRBD1 as a possible D gene (5 bases). The CDR3 length is 15 residues. Trimming took 1 base from V and 8 from J, leaving 17 bases between them. Per germline, CDR1 KGHSH and CDR2 LQKENI.

The rearrangement uses TRBV18 and TRBJ2-7, with D perhaps TRBD1 (7 bases). The CDR3 has 18 amino acids. V was clipped by 1 base and J by 0 bases, with 19 bases between them. Germline lookup yields CDR1 KGHSH and CDR2 LQKENI. The CDR3 spells CASSPRVGGAGSSYEQYF. The DNA for the CDR3 is TGTGCCAGCTCACCACGGGTAGGGGGCGCGGGGTCCTCCTACGAGCAGTACTTC.

This clone came up a few times. The chain joins TRBV10-2 to TRBJ1-5, with D tentatively TRBD1 (5 bases). This CDR3 comprises 13 residues. The V end was cut by 6 bases, the J end by 8 bases, with 14 bases between. The germline V gene encodes CDR1 WSHSY and CDR2 SAAADI. The CDR3 DNA reads TGCGCCAGCAGCGAGGGGAAGATCAAGCCCCAGCATTTT. Its protein product is CASSEGKIKPQHF.

The rearrangement uses TRBV19 and TRBJ1-2; D uncertain. CDR3 length equals 12 residues. Looked up from germline, CDR1 is LNHDA and CDR2 is SQIVND (reference sequence). V was shortened by 9 bases and J by 4 bases, with 12 bases between the two germline ends. In DNA form, the CDR3 reads TGTGCCAGCACAGTAGGGCCCTATGGCTACACCTTC. Translating gives CASTVGPYGYTF.

This clone appeared a few times. The chain has TRBV28 and TRBJ1-6, with TRBD1 as a possible D gene (6 bases). The germline V gene has CDR1 MDHEN and CDR2 SYDVKM. This CDR3 contains 15 residues. Trimming took 5 bases from V and 7 from J, leaving 15 bases between them. This chain's CDR3 is CASSTHRAPNSPLHF. As DNA, the CDR3 is TGTGCCAGCAGTACCCACAGGGCACCAAATTCACCCCTCCACTTT.

Within the sample, this clone is large (0.1 to 1%). This rearrangement joins TRBV11-3 to TRBJ1-2; D gene unclear. This CDR3 spans 15 amino acids. The germline V gene has CDR1 SGHNT and CDR2 YENEEA. V was cut by 5 bases and J by 0 bases, with 13 bases left in between. CDR3 in DNA: TGTGCCAGCAGCCGCCTCGGCCGCGCTAACTATGGCTACACCTTC. Encoded protein: CASSRLGRANYGYTF.

Judged by abundance, this clone is medium-sized. This sequence joins TRBV11-3 and TRBJ1-6; D is uncertain. Germline V gene data show CDR1 as SGHNT and CDR2 as YENEEA. This CDR3 has 15 residues. The germline V and J ends were trimmed by 4 bases and 7 bases, with 14 bases remaining between them. The CDR3 DNA is TGTGCCAGCAGCTCCGGCGGGCAGCAGAATTCACCCCTCCACTTT. It yields the protein CASSSGGQQNSPLHF.

The J gene is TRBJ1-3, the V gene TRBV30; TRBD1 agrees at 7 bases. Germline CDR1 GTSNPN, CDR2 SVGIG (reference sequence). The CDR3 has 15 amino acids. V trimming: 3 bases; J trimming: 0 bases; junction bases outside the gene matches: 5. CDR3 coding DNA: TGTGCCTGGAGACCACACAGGGGCTCTGGAAACACCATATATTTT. The encoded protein is CAWRPHRGSGNTIYF.

V and J are TRBV11-3 and TRBJ2-3; D gene ambiguous. V shed 1 base and J shed 1 base, with 9 bases lying between them. CDR1 and CDR2 (germline): SGHNT, YENEEA. CDR3 length: 15 amino acids. This chain's CDR3 is CASSLGSSGTDTQYF. The DNA for the CDR3 is TGTGCCAGCAGCTTAGGTTCCTCAGGCACAGATACGCAGTATTTT.

The chain combines TRBV23-1 with TRBJ1-4; D gene ambiguous. TRBV23-1 has ORF status, its function being uncertain. Trimming shortened V by 6 bases and J by 5 bases, and 10 bases separated the two germline ends. The CDR3 runs 13 residues. The CDR3 loop reads CASSHGRNEKLFF. CDR3 nucleotides: TGCGCCAGCAGCCATGGACGGAATGAAAAACTGTTTTTT.

The rearrangement joins TRBV11-3 to TRBJ1-1; 11 positions agree with TRBD1. Trimming at V came to 3 bases and at J to 7 bases, leaving 7 bases not matched to a gene. Per the germline V gene, CDR1 is SGHNT and CDR2 is YENEEA. The CDR3 length is 15 residues. DNA of the CDR3: TGTGCCAGCAGCTTTTGGACAGGGGGCGAAAATGAAGCTTTCTTT. Translating it yields CASSFWTGGENEAFF.

The chain recombines TRBV18 with TRBJ1-1, with a possible D match to TRBD1 (5 bases). Germline V gene sequence: CDR1 KGHSH, CDR2 LQKENI. CDR3 size: 15 residues. Trimming took off 6 bases at V and 2 bases at J, with 16 bases between the two ends. CDR3 residues: CASSLRDGPNTEAFF. CDR3 coding DNA: TGTGCCAGCTCGCTAAGGGACGGGCCAAACACTGAAGCTTTCTTT.

The chain is built from TRBV2 and TRBJ1-5, with a weak D call TRBD1 (5 bases). Per germline, CDR1 SNHLY and CDR2 FYNNEI. This CDR3 is built from 16 residues. Trimming stripped 1 base from V and 4 bases from J, with 14 bases between. The CDR3 region is CASSEGGRGRNQPQHF. The CDR3 region has the DNA TGTGCCAGCAGTGAAGGTGGGAGGGGAAGAAATCAGCCCCAGCATTTT. The entire variable domain, with the rest obtained from reference TRBV2 and TRBJ1-5, is as follows: EPEVTQTPSHQVTQMGQEVILRCVPISNHLYFYWYRQILGQKVEFLVSFYNNEISEKSEIFDDQFSVERPDGSNFTLKIRSTKLEDSAMYFCASSEGGRGRNQPQHFGDGTRLSIL.

This clone was seen once. The gene calls are TRBV5-1 and TRBJ2-1; 10 bases map to TRBD1. The CDR3 has 15 amino acids. With V trimmed by 0 bases and J by 5 bases, 2 bases remained unmatched. The germline gives CDR1 SGHRS, CDR2 YFSETQ. Here the CDR3 reads CASSLGDRGNNEQFF. CDR3 bases: TGCGCCAGCAGCTTGGGGGACAGGGGAAACAATGAGCAGTTCTTC. The full variable domain, completed using reference TRBV5-1 and TRBJ2-1, is KAGVTQTPRYLIKTRGQQVTLSCSPISGHRSVSWYQQTPGQGLQFLFEYFSETQRNKGNFPGRFSGRQFSNSRSEMNVSTLELGDSALYLCASSLGDRGNNEQFFGPGTRLTVL.

This clone was counted between two and nine times. V is TRBV10-3 and J is TRBJ1-2, with D perhaps TRBD1 (5 bases). There are 13 residues in the CDR3. Germline-derived CDR1 and CDR2 are ENHRY and SYGVKD. Trimming took off 1 base at V and 8 bases at J, with 11 bases between the two ends. The chain's CDR3 is CAISELGAGGYTF. The DNA for the CDR3 is TGTGCCATCAGTGAGTTAGGGGCTGGAGGCTACACCTTC.

This clone was counted between two and nine times. DNA of the CDR3: TGTGCCAGCAGCGCACTCTCTAGCGGGGGACCGTCGGGGGAGCTGTTTTTT. Translated, it gives CASSALSSGGPSGELFF. This chain links TRBV9 with TRBJ2-2; 10 bases fit TRBD2. The V gene's germline CDR1 is SGDLS and CDR2 YYNGEE. The CDR3 has 17 residues. V lost 3 bases to trimming and J lost 8 bases; unmatched junction nucleotides: 13.

The J gene is TRBJ2-2, the V gene TRBV30; no firm D call. The germline V and J ends were trimmed by 7 bases and 6 bases, with 12 bases remaining between them. This CDR3 region has 12 residues. Germline V gene data show CDR1 as GTSNPN and CDR2 as SVGIG (reference sequence). In DNA form, the CDR3 reads TGTGCCTCCACACCTGGGGCCGGGGAGCTGTTTTTT. As protein: CASTPGAGELFF.

This clone was seen a few times. The chain uses TRBV6-1 and TRBJ2-1, with a tentative D call TRBD1 (6 bases). V lost 0 bases and J lost 1, with 10 bases in between. This CDR3 region has 16 residues. In germline, CDR1 is MNHNS, CDR2 SASEGT. CDR3 bases: TGTGCCAGCAGTGAAGCGCTGAGGGGGTCCTACAATGAGCAGTTCTTC. Translation gives CASSEALRGSYNEQFF.